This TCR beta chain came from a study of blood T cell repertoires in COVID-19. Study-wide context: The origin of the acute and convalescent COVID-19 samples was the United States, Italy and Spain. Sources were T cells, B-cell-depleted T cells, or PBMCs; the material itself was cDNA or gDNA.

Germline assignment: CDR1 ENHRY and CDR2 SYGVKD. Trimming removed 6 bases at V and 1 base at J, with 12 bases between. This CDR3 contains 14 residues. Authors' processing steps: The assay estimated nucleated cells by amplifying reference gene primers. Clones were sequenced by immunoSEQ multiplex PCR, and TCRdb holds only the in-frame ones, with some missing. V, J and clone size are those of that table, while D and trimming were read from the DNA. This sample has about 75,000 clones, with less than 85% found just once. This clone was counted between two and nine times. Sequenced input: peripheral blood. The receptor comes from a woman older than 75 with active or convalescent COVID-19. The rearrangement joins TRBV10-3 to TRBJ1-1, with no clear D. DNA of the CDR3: TGTGCCATCAGGAGGGCCGACTCGAACACTGAAGCTTTCTTT. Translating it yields CAIRRADSNTEAFF.